This TCR beta chain came from a study of CD8+ T cells in alopecia areata. As to this clone: The antigen is not known.

Trimming took off 0 bases at V and 5 bases at J, with 14 bases between the two ends. CDR1 and CDR2 (germline): SGHRS, YFSETQ. The CDR3 loop spans 15 amino acids. As for treatment: oral pan-JAK inhibitor, 5-10 mg twice daily. Findings and caveats of the study: Clonality in lesional scalp, especially alopecia totalis/universalis, exceeded that of normal scalp. Within the top 100, expanded CD8+ clones significantly decreased with tofacitinib, as did scalp clonality.

Extraction of RNA preceded its reverse transcription into cDNA, which served as the sequencing template. TCRdb's table, derived via immunoSEQ multiplex PCR, lists solely in-frame clones and lacks some. Altogether 200,000 or so clones are present, roughly two fifths being singletons, with the ten largest covering 0.48%. The sample consisted of CD4+ T cells sorted from blood, taken between weeks 30 and 35, from a patient treated with tofacitinib. This sequence joins TRBV5-1 and TRBJ1-1; unclear D gene. The sequence came from a human donor with alopecia areata. The CDR3 sequence: CASSLEGRVGTEAFF. As DNA, the CDR3 is TGCGCCAGCAGCTTGGAGGGTAGGGTTGGAACTGAAGCTTTCTTT.